This T cell receptor beta chain was observed in a study of cytomegalovirus exposure and HLA in healthy donors. General study points: Later, an analysis showed that TCR beta chains associated with HLA were more clonally expanded than others that were equally common.

This clone was seen a few times. Its antigen is currently unknown. In the PCR, 60 Vbeta and 13 Jbeta primers were used. Repertoires were generated with immunoSEQ multiplex PCR, while TCRdb's copy carries only in-frame clones and drops some. Of some 100,000 clones detected, 84% appear once; the ten largest clones hold roughly 1.2%. The germline gives CDR1 SGHAT, CDR2 FQNNGV. V was clipped by 6 bases and J by 1 base, with 17 bases between them. CDR3 size: 16 residues. The chain employs TRBV11-2 and TRBJ2-3; no firm D call. Input material: PBMCs. This receptor was taken from a woman younger than 35 in good health and CMV-seronegative. The CDR3 nucleotides read TGTGCCAGCAGTTCAGAGGCGGCTCGGCGCACAGATACGCAGTATTTT. Translated, it gives CASSSEAARRTDTQYF.